What follows are 19 T cell receptor beta chains derived from one specimen sequenced in a study of blood T cell repertoires in COVID-19. The repertoire was sequenced with immunoSEQ multiplex PCR; TCRdb's copy has only in-frame clones and lacks some. Of more than 70,000 clones in the sample, 80% to 90% were seen once. Source material: peripheral blood. The source of these receptors is a woman aged 80 or over with active or convalescent COVID-19.

The chain carries TRBV2 and TRBJ1-3; TRBD1 aligns across 7 bases. Germline CDR1 reads SNHLY; CDR2 reads FYNNEI. V was clipped by 6 bases and J by 3 bases; unmatched bases: 5. CDR3 length: 14 residues. CDR3 sequence reads: CASRPQGYGNTIYF. The DNA of the CDR3 is TGTGCCAGCAGACCACAGGGGTATGGAAACACCATATATTTT.

This clone was found a few times. The rearrangement joins TRBV10-3 to TRBJ1-4; 7 bases are a match to TRBD1. Germline V lookup: CDR1 ENHRY, CDR2 SYGVKD. This CDR3 contains 15 residues. After removal of 2 bases from V and 7 bases from J, the junction contained 7 bases not matched to a gene. The CDR3 region is CAISEGDRDSEKLFF. The CDR3 bases are TGTGCCATCAGTGAGGGCGACAGGGATAGTGAAAAACTGTTTTTT.

The V call is TRBV5-4, the J call TRBJ2-7, with 8 bases identical to TRBD2. The J segment lost 2 bases and the V segment lost 3 bases, leaving 7 bases of the junction unmatched. CDR3 length: 15 amino acids. The germline V gene encodes CDR1 SGHNT and CDR2 YYREEE (reference sequence). This chain's CDR3 is CASSSSQGLAYEQYF. In nucleotides, the CDR3 is TGTGCCAGCAGCTCCTCGCAGGGACTAGCCTACGAGCAGTACTTC.

CDR3 in amino acids: CASSPLAGEREKLFF. The DNA for the CDR3 is TGTGCCAGCAGCCCTTTAGCCGGGGAAAGGGAAAAACTGTTTTTT. The chain recombines TRBV5-5 with TRBJ1-4; D remains ambiguous. The V gene lost 4 bases and the J gene lost 8 bases, with 18 bases spanning the gap. This CDR3 region has 15 residues. The germline V gene has CDR1 SGHKS and CDR2 YYEKEE (reference sequence).

V gene TRBV7-8 combines with J gene TRBJ2-7, with D possibly TRBD2 on 6 matching bases. The length of the CDR3 is 14 residues. Germline V CDR1 and CDR2: SGHVS, FQNEAQ. With 6 bases removed from V and 1 base from J, the gap between germline ends came to 13 bases. This CDR3 is CASRLGRGSYEQYF. DNA for the CDR3: TGTGCCAGCAGACTAGGGCGGGGATCCTACGAGCAGTACTTC.

The chain recombines TRBV5-1 with TRBJ1-1; the D gene is possibly TRBD1 (6 bases). The CDR3 totals 14 residues. Trimming cost V 0 bases and J 1 base, with 7 bases left between them. CDR1 SGHRS and CDR2 YFSETQ come from the germline V gene. CDR3 coding DNA: TGCGCCAGCAGCTTGGAGGGACAGAACACTGAAGCTTTCTTT. Its translation is CASSLEGQNTEAFF. Full variable domain (missing parts from reference TRBV5-1 and TRBJ1-1): KAGVTQTPRYLIKTRGQQVTLSCSPISGHRSVSWYQQTPGQGLQFLFEYFSETQRNKGNFPGRFSGRQFSNSRSEMNVSTLELGDSALYLCASSLEGQNTEAFFGQGTRLTVV.

This chain connects TRBV12-5 to TRBJ2-7; D gene uncertain. Germline V gene data show CDR1 as LGHNT and CDR2 as FRNRAP. The CDR3 is 12 amino acids. V was cut by 1 base and J by 6 bases, with 7 bases left in between. CDR3 in amino acids: CASGLGRLEQYF. CDR3 coding DNA: TGTGCTAGTGGTTTGGGCCGACTCGAGCAGTACTTC. The variable domain in full, with the rest retrieved from reference TRBV12-5 and TRBJ2-7, is DARVTQTPRHKVTEMGQEVTMRCQPILGHNTVFWYRQTMMQGLELLAYFRNRAPLDDSGMPKDRFSAEMPDATLATLKIQPSEPRDSAVYFCASGLGRLEQYFGPGTRLTVT.

The chain carries TRBV12-3 or TRBV12-4 and TRBJ1-2, with D possibly being TRBD1 (6 bases). Trimming took 3 bases from V and 7 from J, leaving 12 bases between them. This CDR3 is 13 amino acids long. CDR3 sequence reads: CASSFTGSGGYTF. The CDR3 DNA sequence: TGTGCCAGCAGTTTCACAGGGAGTGGTGGCTACACCTTC.

The chain combines TRBV7-2 with TRBJ2-3, with D maybe TRBD1 (5 bases). CDR3 length: 18 amino acids. The ends were cut back, 4 bases at V and 0 bases at J, with 20 bases in the middle. Germline V lookup: CDR1 SGHTA, CDR2 FQGNSA. CDR3 region: CASSSTGLPRPSTDTQYF. The CDR3 DNA is TGTGCCAGCAGCTCTACAGGCTTACCTCGACCCAGCACAGATACGCAGTATTTT.

The chain couples TRBV2 to TRBJ1-1, with 8 bases fitting TRBD1. The length of the CDR3 is 14 residues. The V gene's germline CDR1 is SNHLY and CDR2 FYNNEI. V was clipped by 3 bases and J by 6 bases; unmatched bases: 6. The CDR3 loop is CASSDGQGRAEAFF. In DNA form, the CDR3 reads TGTGCCAGCAGTGACGGACAGGGAAGAGCTGAAGCTTTCTTT.

The J gene is TRBJ2-3, the V gene TRBV11-3, with 9 positions matching TRBD2. The CDR3 extends over 15 amino acids. The germline gives CDR1 SGHNT, CDR2 YENEEA. The trim removed 2 bases at V and 3 bases at J, leaving 3 bases unmatched. This CDR3 reads CASSLWGLATDTQYF. CDR3 in DNA: TGTGCCAGCAGCTTATGGGGACTAGCAACAGATACGCAGTATTTT.

Points on this clone: One end of the junction fails to match germline, which may point to a read error. The J gene is TRBJ2-3, the V gene TRBV7-7; D unclear. Looked up from germline, CDR1 is SSHAT and CDR2 is FNYEAQ (reference sequence). This CDR3 comprises 14 residues. CDR3 residues: CASSLGTSTDTQYF. The CDR3 coding sequence is TGTGCTAGCAGCTTAGGAACTAGCACAGATACGCAGTATTTT.

CDR3 nucleotide sequence: TGTGCCAGCAGCTTCGTCTACAATGAGCAGTTCTTC. Encoded protein: CASSFVYNEQFF. J is TRBJ2-1 and V is TRBV5-6, with D unresolved. The V end was cut by 2 bases, the J end by 3 bases, with 3 bases between. The CDR3 consists of 12 residues. The V gene's germline CDR1 is SGHDT and CDR2 YYEEEE.

The CDR3 is CASSLLVTGQYYEQYF. CDR3 nucleotide sequence: TGTGCCAGCAGTTTATTAGTCACGGGACAATATTACGAGCAGTACTTC. The V and J genes are TRBV28 and TRBJ2-7; tentatively, D is TRBD1 (6 bases). Germline CDR1 MDHEN, CDR2 SYDVKM. Trimming shortened V by 1 base and J by 4 bases, and 17 bases separated the two germline ends. The CDR3 has 16 amino acids.

The genes are TRBV19 and TRBJ2-1; D remains ambiguous. This CDR3 has 15 residues. The germline V gene encodes CDR1 LNHDA and CDR2 SQIVND (reference sequence). Trimming removed 1 base from V and 7 bases from J, with 14 bases in between. CDR3 coding DNA: TGTGCCAGTAGTATAGCAGTCCTGGGCCGGAATGAGCAGTTCTTC. It codes for CASSIAVLGRNEQFF.

The V gene is TRBV19, the J gene TRBJ2-3, with D perhaps matching TRBD1 (5 bases). This CDR3 region has 14 residues. V lost 3 bases to trimming and J lost 2 bases, with 9 bases between them. The germline V gene encodes CDR1 LNHDA and CDR2 SQIVND (reference sequence). The CDR3, as DNA: TGTGCCAGTAGTATGACAGTGTTCACAGATACGCAGTATTTT. Amino acids: CASSMTVFTDTQYF.

The V call is TRBV12-2, the J call TRBJ2-1; the D segment call TRBD1 is taken from the table without a DNA check. TRBV12-2 is a documented pseudogene. CDR3 length equals 16 residues. In DNA, the CDR3 is TGTGCAAGTCGCTTGGACAGGGGATCTCCGCACAATGAGCAGTTCTTC. This sequence encodes CASRLDRGSPHNEQFF.

The chain uses TRBV28 and TRBJ1-5, with a weak D call TRBD1 (6 bases). The ends were cut back, 2 bases at V and 3 bases at J, with 14 bases in the middle. Germline V gene lookup returns CDR1 MDHEN and CDR2 SYDVKM. The CDR3 contains 16 residues. The CDR3 nucleotides read TGTGCCAGCAGTTTACAGGGGAGAGGGGACAATCAGCCCCAGCATTTT. As protein: CASSLQGRGDNQPQHF. The entire variable domain, with the rest obtained from reference TRBV28 and TRBJ1-5, is as follows: DVKVTQSSRYLVKRTGEKVFLECVQDMDHENMFWYRQDPGLGLRLIYFSYDVKMKEKGDIPEGYSVSREKKERFSLILESASTNQTSMYLCASSLQGRGDNQPQHFGDGTRLSIL.

The V gene is TRBV28, the J gene TRBJ2-3; 12 nucleotides agree with TRBD2. The V and J ends lost 8 bases and 4 bases, in that order; junction bases with no gene match: 13. CDR1 and CDR2 from the germline V gene are MDHEN and SYDVKM. This CDR3 is built from 17 residues. The CDR3: CASGPVGLAGSADTQYF. CDR3 coding DNA: TGTGCCAGCGGCCCAGTAGGACTAGCGGGGTCGGCAGATACGCAGTATTTT.